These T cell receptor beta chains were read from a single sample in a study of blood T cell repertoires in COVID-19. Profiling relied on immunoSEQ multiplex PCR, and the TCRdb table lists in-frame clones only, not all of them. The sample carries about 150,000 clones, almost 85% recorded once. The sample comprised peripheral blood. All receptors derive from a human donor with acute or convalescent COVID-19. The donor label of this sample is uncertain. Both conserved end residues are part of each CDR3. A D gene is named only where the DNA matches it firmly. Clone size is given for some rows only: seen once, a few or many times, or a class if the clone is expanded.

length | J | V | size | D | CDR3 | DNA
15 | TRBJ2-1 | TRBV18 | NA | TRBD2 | CASSPTSGGAAEQFF | TGTGCCAGCTCACCGACTAGCGGGGGGGCTGCTGAGCAGTTCTTC
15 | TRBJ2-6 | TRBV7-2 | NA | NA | CASRGGVPGANVLTF | TGTGCCAGCAGAGGAGGGGTACCGGGGGCCAACGTCCTGACTTTC
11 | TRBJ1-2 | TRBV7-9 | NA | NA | CASSEDYGYTF | TGTGCCAGCAGCGAGGACTATGGCTACACCTTC
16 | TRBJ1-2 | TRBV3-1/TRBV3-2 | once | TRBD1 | CASSQDWTGSHYGYTF | TGTGCCAGCAGCCAAGATTGGACAGGGTCACACTATGGCTACACCTTC
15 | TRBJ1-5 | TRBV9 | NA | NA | CASSTGPDSNQPQHF | TGTGCCAGCAGCACTGGGCCAGATAGCAATCAGCCCCAGCATTTT
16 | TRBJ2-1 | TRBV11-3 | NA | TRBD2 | CASSASATSGGYEQFF | TGTGCCAGCAGCGCTTCCGCGACTAGCGGGGGCTATGAGCAGTTCTTC
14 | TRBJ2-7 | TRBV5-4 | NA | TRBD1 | CASSPDRGRNEQYF | TGTGCCAGCAGCCCGGACAGGGGGCGGAACGAGCAGTACTTC
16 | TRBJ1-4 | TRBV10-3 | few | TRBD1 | CAISDQGQDGNEKLFF | TGTGCCATCAGTGACCAAGGACAGGATGGTAATGAAAAACTGTTTTTT
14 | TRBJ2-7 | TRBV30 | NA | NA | CACLVAGASYEQYF | TGTGCCTGCCTTGTTGCGGGGGCCTCTTACGAGCAGTACTTC
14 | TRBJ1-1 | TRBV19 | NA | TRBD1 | CASQLQGVHTEAFF | TGTGCCAGCCAATTACAGGGGGTCCACACTGAAGCTTTCTTT
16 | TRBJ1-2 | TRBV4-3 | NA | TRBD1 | CASSPQSGRGNYGYTF | TGCGCCAGCAGCCCCCAAAGCGGCAGGGGGAACTATGGCTACACCTTC
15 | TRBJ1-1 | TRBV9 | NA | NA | CASSVVAGLNTEAFF | TGTGCCAGCAGCGTCGTGGCAGGTCTGAACACTGAAGCTTTCTTT
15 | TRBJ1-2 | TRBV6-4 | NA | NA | CASSPASGGLYGYTF | TGTGCCAGCAGTCCCGCCTCGGGGGGATTATATGGCTACACCTTC
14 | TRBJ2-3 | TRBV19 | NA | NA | CASSMRTVPDTQYF | TGTGCCAGTAGTATGCGGACAGTTCCAGATACGCAGTATTTT
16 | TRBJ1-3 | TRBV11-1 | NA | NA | CASSPTTLFSGNTIYF | TGTGCCAGCAGCCCGACGACACTTTTCTCTGGAAACACCATATATTTT
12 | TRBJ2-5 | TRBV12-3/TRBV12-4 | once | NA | CASRGGEETQYF | TGTGCCTCCCGCGGCGGGGAAGAGACCCAGTACTTC